These 28 T cell receptor beta chains were all obtained from the same sample, sequenced in a study of cytomegalovirus exposure and HLA in healthy donors. PCR amplification relied on 60 Vbeta primers (plus 13 Jbeta primers). Data came from immunoSEQ multiplex PCR; TCRdb stores just in-frame clones and leaves some out. The repertoire holds approximately 130,000 clones, approximately 75% seen once, with 5.5% to 6% in the top ten. The specimen sequenced was PBMCs. These receptors were taken from a woman aged 40 to 50 in good health and CMV-seropositive.

This CDR3 is CASSQVTGAYEQYF. In DNA, the CDR3 is TGTGCCAGCAGCCAAGTGACAGGGGCCTACGAGCAGTACTTC. The V call is TRBV27, the J call TRBJ2-7; 8 positions agree with TRBD1. This CDR3 is built from 14 residues. Germline lookup yields CDR1 MNHEY and CDR2 SMNVEV (reference sequence). Trimming removed 6 bases from V and 2 bases from J; junction bases left unmatched: 6.

The J gene is TRBJ2-1, the V gene TRBV5-1; D not resolved. Germline V gene lookup returns CDR1 SGHRS and CDR2 YFSETQ. The V and J ends lost 5 bases and 2 bases respectively, with 14 bases between them. There are 15 residues in the CDR3. The CDR3 DNA reads as TGCGCCAGCAGATCTAACTTTGCTCCCTACAATGAGCAGTTCTTC. Amino acid sequence: CASRSNFAPYNEQFF.

The chain joins TRBV5-5 to TRBJ1-3; D might be TRBD1 (6 bases). Looked up from germline, CDR1 is SGHKS and CDR2 is YYEKEE (reference sequence). V lost 0 bases and J 1 base, leaving 11 bases between the germline ends. CDR3 length: 16 residues. CDR3 in DNA: TGTGCCAGCAGCTTGGTGCTACAGGGTTCTGGAAACACCATATATTTT. It specifies CASSLVLQGSGNTIYF. Looking up the rest from reference TRBV5-5 and TRBJ1-3 gives the full variable domain: DAGVTQSPTHLIKTRGQQVTLRCSPISGHKSVSWYQQVLGQGPQFIFQYYEKEERGRGNFPDRFSARQFPNYSSELNVNALLLGDSALYLCASSLVLQGSGNTIYFGEGSWLTVV.

This clone was seen just once. V is TRBV19 and J is TRBJ2-5; maybe TRBD2 (5 bases). This CDR3 comprises 14 residues. V lost 4 bases, J lost 5 bases, and 14 bases lay in between. Germline V gene sequence: CDR1 LNHDA, CDR2 SQIVND (reference sequence). CDR3: CASSTGRSGETQYF. For the CDR3, the DNA is TGTGCCAGTAGTACGGGCAGGTCGGGGGAGACCCAGTACTTC.

The gene calls are TRBV18 and TRBJ2-1, with 8 bases aligning to TRBD1. V dropped 2 bases and J dropped 0; count of bases not matched to a gene: 3. The V gene's germline CDR1 is KGHSH and CDR2 LQKENI. The CDR3 consists of 16 residues. CDR3 residues: CASSPTGQGSYNEQFF. The CDR3 coding sequence is TGTGCCAGCTCACCAACCGGACAGGGCTCCTACAATGAGCAGTTCTTC.

This clone was counted a few times. Written as DNA, the CDR3 is TGTGCCAGCAGCTTAGATCCCGAGACAGGGGTTGGAAACACCATATATTTT. Translating gives CASSLDPETGVGNTIYF. V gene TRBV7-3 combines with J gene TRBJ1-3; 8 bases line up with TRBD1. After removal of 2 bases from V and 3 bases from J, the junction contained 9 bases not matched to a gene. The CDR3 totals 17 residues. Germline V gene lookup returns CDR1 SGHTA and CDR2 FQGTGA.

The chain carries TRBV9 and TRBJ1-1; 7 nucleotides agree with TRBD1. Unmatched junction bases numbered 4, after V lost 4 bases and J lost 4 bases. Germline CDR1 and CDR2: SGDLS and YYNGEE. The length of the CDR3 is 13 residues. The CDR3 coding sequence is TGTGCCAGCAGCCCAGACAGGGCCACTGAAGCTTTCTTT. Translated: CASSPDRATEAFF. Based on the CDR3 plus reference TRBV9 and TRBJ1-1, the full variable domain is DSGVTQTPKHLITATGQRVTLRCSPRSGDLSVYWYQQSLDQGLQFLIQYYNGEERAKGNILERFSAQQFPDLHSELNLSSLELGDSALYFCASSPDRATEAFFGQGTRLTVV.

This clone was counted a single time. This chain uses TRBV29-1 with TRBJ2-3; 10 bases line up with TRBD1. CDR1 and CDR2 from the germline V gene are SQVTM and ANQGSEA. The length of the CDR3 is 14 residues. J was trimmed by 0 bases and V by 7 bases; bases with no gene match: 4. This chain's CDR3 is CSGGQGLSTDTQYF. CDR3 nucleotide sequence: TGCAGCGGGGGACAGGGGTTAAGCACAGATACGCAGTATTTT.

This clone was seen a few times. The gene calls are TRBV5-1 and TRBJ1-2, with TRBD1 matching over 8 bases. Germline CDR1 and CDR2: SGHRS and YFSETQ. V shed 4 bases, J shed 1 base, and the junction held 3 bases outside the gene matches. The CDR3 is 14 residues long. Here the CDR3 DNA reads TGCGCCAGCAGCCAGGGACAGGATAACTATGGCTACACCTTC. Protein: CASSQGQDNYGYTF.

The genes are TRBV13 and TRBJ2-6; no definite D call. V lost 5 bases to trimming and J lost 0 bases, with 8 bases between them. CDR1 and CDR2 from the germline V gene are PRHDT and FYEKMQ (reference sequence). This CDR3 region has 15 residues. The CDR3 spells CASSAPGSGANVLTF. CDR3 in DNA: TGTGCCAGCAGCGCGCCGGGCTCTGGGGCCAACGTCCTGACTTTC.

This clone was seen a handful of times. The chain is built from TRBV29-1 and TRBJ2-1; D is perhaps TRBD2 (5 bases). Germline V gene data show CDR1 as SQVTM and CDR2 as ANQGSEA. V gave up 2 bases and J gave up 9 bases, with 11 bases separating them. The CDR3 is 12 residues long. The CDR3 protein is CSVERLAGEQFF. The CDR3 bases are TGCAGCGTTGAAAGGCTAGCCGGTGAGCAGTTCTTC.

This clone was seen only a few times. The chain links TRBV7-3 to TRBJ1-5; tentatively, D is TRBD1 (5 bases). There are 16 residues in the CDR3. Deletions cut 1 base from V and 0 bases from J, with 10 bases between. Per the germline V gene, CDR1 is SGHTA and CDR2 is FQGTGA. The CDR3 region is CASSLRQINSNQPQHF. For the CDR3, the DNA is TGTGCCAGCAGCTTAAGACAGATCAATAGCAATCAGCCCCAGCATTTT.

The genes are TRBV21-1 and TRBJ2-3; TRBD1 was called by the table and not checked on the DNA. TRBV21-1 is a documented pseudogene. The CDR3 loop spans 15 amino acids. The CDR3 spells CASSVRDRGTDTQYF. CDR3 bases: TGTGCCAGCAGCGTTCGGGACAGGGGAACAGATACGCAGTATTTT.

The gene calls are TRBV18 and TRBJ2-5; D possibly corresponds to TRBD1 (6 bases). V lost 3 bases and J lost 3, with 20 bases in between. Germline V lookup: CDR1 KGHSH, CDR2 LQKENI. The CDR3 covers 17 residues. CDR3 residues: CASSPRDTATMKETQYF. In nucleotides, the CDR3 is TGTGCCAGCTCACCCCGGGACACCGCCACCATGAAAGAGACCCAGTACTTC.

V usage is TRBV19 and J usage is TRBJ2-1; TRBD2 agrees at 9 bases. Germline V gene data show CDR1 as LNHDA and CDR2 as SQIVND (reference sequence). This CDR3 is 14 amino acids long. Losses at the gene ends were 8 bases for V and 3 bases for J; bases not matched to a gene: 5. The DNA for the CDR3 is TGTGCCAGTTCAGGCGGGAGGGACTACAATGAGCAGTTCTTC. It encodes CASSGGRDYNEQFF.

The chain links TRBV28 to TRBJ2-1; the D gene is possibly TRBD2 (5 bases). V was pared by 2 bases and J by 4 bases, with 9 bases between. Germline CDR1 reads MDHEN; CDR2 reads SYDVKM. CDR3 length: 14 residues. The CDR3 sequence is CASSLTRTYNEQFF. CDR3 DNA sequence: TGTGCCAGCAGTTTAACCAGGACTTACAATGAGCAGTTCTTC.

DNA for the CDR3: TGTGCCAGCAGCCTGGCCCTGGCAGGGGACACGGCCGACACTGAAGCTTTCTTT. This encodes CASSLALAGDTADTEAFF. The chain recombines TRBV5-5 with TRBJ1-1, with a weak D call TRBD1 (6 bases). This CDR3 spans 18 amino acids. V gave up 4 bases and J gave up 3 bases, with 25 bases separating them. The germline V gene has CDR1 SGHKS and CDR2 YYEKEE (reference sequence). The full variable domain, its missing parts supplied by reference TRBV5-5 and TRBJ1-1, is DAGVTQSPTHLIKTRGQQVTLRCSPISGHKSVSWYQQVLGQGPQFIFQYYEKEERGRGNFPDRFSARQFPNYSSELNVNALLLGDSALYLCASSLALAGDTADTEAFFGQGTRLTVV.

The V call is TRBV4-1, the J call TRBJ1-1; D is unresolved. The germline V and J ends were trimmed by 3 bases and 6 bases, with 11 bases remaining between them. CDR3 length equals 13 residues. Per germline, CDR1 MGHRA and CDR2 YSYEKL. Here the CDR3 DNA reads TGCGCCAGCAGCCACGAAAATCAGGCTGAAGCTTTCTTT. Protein sequence: CASSHENQAEAFF.

This chain uses TRBV14 with TRBJ2-1, with 10 bases that match TRBD2. This CDR3 is built from 14 residues. J was trimmed by 9 bases and V by 4 bases; bases with no gene match: 6. Germline CDR1 SGHDN, CDR2 FVKESK. The chain's CDR3 is CASSPSGGASEQFF. The CDR3, as DNA: TGTGCCAGCAGCCCGAGCGGGGGGGCTAGTGAGCAGTTCTTC.

This sequence joins TRBV6-5 and TRBJ2-7; D perhaps matches TRBD1 (6 bases). The CDR3 is 15 residues long. Deletions cut 5 bases from V and 1 base from J, with 15 bases between. Germline lookup yields CDR1 MNHEY and CDR2 SVGAGI. The CDR3 coding sequence is TGTGCCAGCAGTCCCACAGGGCCAACATCCTACGAGCAGTACTTC. Amino acids: CASSPTGPTSYEQYF.

The rearrangement uses TRBV7-2 and TRBJ1-2; TRBD1 agrees at 8 bases. The CDR3 runs to 13 residues. Trimming at V came to 4 bases and at J to 3 bases, leaving 1 base not matched to a gene. The germline V gene encodes CDR1 SGHTA and CDR2 FQGNSA. CDR3 region: CASSSTGDYGYTF. For the CDR3, the DNA is TGTGCCAGCAGCTCGACAGGGGACTATGGCTACACCTTC.

The CDR3 loop is CAWTGASNYGYTF. The CDR3 DNA sequence: TGTGCCTGGACTGGAGCTTCTAACTATGGCTACACCTTC. The chain uses TRBV30 and TRBJ1-2; no firm D call. CDR1 is GTSNPN and CDR2 is SVGIG in the germline V gene (reference sequence). This CDR3 spans 13 amino acids. The V and J ends lost 4 bases and 0 bases respectively, with 9 bases between them.

The genes are TRBV19 and TRBJ2-2; TRBD1 agrees at 8 bases. The CDR3 length is 15 residues. With 7 bases clipped from V and 1 base from J, the junction kept 5 bases outside the gene matches. Germline CDR1 is LNHDA and CDR2 is SQIVND (reference sequence). This CDR3 is CASTKTGVNTGELFF. The CDR3 coding sequence is TGTGCCAGTACCAAGACAGGGGTGAACACCGGGGAGCTGTTTTTT.

This chain links TRBV4-2 with TRBJ2-5; 14 bases map to TRBD2. The CDR3 loop spans 19 amino acids. CDR1 and CDR2 from the germline V gene are LGHNA and YNFKEQ. Germline trimming cut 0 bases from V and 7 bases from J; bases unmatched to any gene: 13. CDR3 DNA: TGTGCCAGCAGCCAAGAGATAGAGGGACTAGCGGGAGTGGGCGTGACCCAGTACTTC. Translated, it gives CASSQEIEGLAGVGVTQYF.

DNA for the CDR3: TGTGCCAGCAGTTTACAGGGGGCCGGCAATCAGCCCCAGCATTTT. Residues: CASSLQGAGNQPQHF. The rearrangement joins TRBV28 to TRBJ1-5, with TRBD1 matching over 8 bases. The CDR3 covers 15 residues. Germline V lookup: CDR1 MDHEN, CDR2 SYDVKM. Trimming took 2 bases from V and 2 from J; bases not matched to a gene: 2. Full variable domain (missing parts from reference TRBV28 and TRBJ1-5): DVKVTQSSRYLVKRTGEKVFLECVQDMDHENMFWYRQDPGLGLRLIYFSYDVKMKEKGDIPEGYSVSREKKERFSLILESASTNQTSMYLCASSLQGAGNQPQHFGDGTRLSIL.

The chain has TRBV9 and TRBJ2-7, with 7 bases matching TRBD1. The CDR3 sequence is 13 residues long. Germline V CDR1 and CDR2: SGDLS, YYNGEE. V trimming: 4 bases; J trimming: 7 bases; junction bases outside the gene matches: 8. The CDR3, as DNA: TGTGCCAGCAGCTCTAGGACAGGCGGTGAGCAGTACTTC. Amino acid sequence: CASSSRTGGEQYF.

This chain connects TRBV5-1 to TRBJ1-1, with no clear D. Between the trimmed V and J ends, which lost 0 bases and 0 bases, there was a span of 12 bases. The CDR3 runs 16 residues. The germline gives CDR1 SGHRS, CDR2 YFSETQ. The CDR3, as DNA: TGCGCCAGCAGCTTGGGGTGGAGCCAGATGAACACTGAAGCTTTCTTT. Protein product: CASSLGWSQMNTEAFF.

The sample holds one count of this clone. DNA of the CDR3: TGTGCCAGCAGCTTAGCCGGGACAGGGCCCTACACCTTC. Amino acid sequence: CASSLAGTGPYTF. This chain links TRBV11-2 with TRBJ1-2; 9 positions match TRBD1. Per the germline V gene, CDR1 is SGHAT and CDR2 is FQNNGV. Trimming at V came to 1 base and at J to 10 bases, leaving 4 bases not matched to a gene. This CDR3 region has 13 residues. Complete variable domain (other parts from reference TRBV11-2 and TRBJ1-2): EAGVAQSPRYKIIEKRQSVAFWCNPISGHATLYWYQQILGQGPKLLIQFQNNGVVDDSQLPKDRFSAERLKGVDSTLKIQPAKLEDSAVYLCASSLAGTGPYTFGSGTRLTVV.